Presented here are 32 T cell receptor beta chains from one specimen sequenced in a study of T-cell reconstitution after alpha-beta-depleted transplantation in children. The authors prepared the TCRbeta library with unique molecular identifiers. Using its own MiXCR run on the PCR reads, TCRdb lists one record per CDR3 protein. The sample records approximately 240,000 distinct CDR3 sequences, 8% to 9.5% being singletons. The sequencing here drew on PBMCs from the stem cell graft donor, taken from the stem cell graft. Receptors were obtained from a human donor who donated a stem cell graft to a child with acute lymphoblastic leukemia.

This clonotype was found a few times. The chain couples TRBV10-3 to TRBJ2-3, with D possibly being TRBD1 or TRBD2 (6 bases each). The germline V gene encodes CDR1 ENHRY and CDR2 SYGVKD. This CDR3 has 13 amino acids. V gave up 3 bases and J gave up 6 bases, with 10 bases separating them. The DNA for the CDR3 is TGTGCCATCAGTGACCGGGGGCTGGATACGCAGTATTTT. This sequence encodes CAISDRGLDTQYF.

This clonotype was seen repeatedly, ten times or more. The chain combines TRBV29-1 with TRBJ1-2, with 8 bases aligning to TRBD1. With V trimmed by 7 bases and J by 6 bases, 10 bases remained unmatched. This CDR3 region has 13 residues. Germline lookup yields CDR1 SQVTM and CDR2 ANQGSEA. This CDR3 is CSASDRDGHGYTF. As DNA, the CDR3 is TGCAGCGCCTCGGACAGGGACGGCCATGGCTACACCTTC.

This clonotype has at least ten counts. This rearrangement joins TRBV12-3 or TRBV12-4 to TRBJ2-2, with 7 bases aligning to TRBD2. Germline trimming cut 6 bases from V and 6 bases from J; bases unmatched to any gene: 10. The CDR3 is made up of 15 amino acids. This chain's CDR3 is CASRLATSTAGELFF. DNA for the CDR3: TGTGCCAGCAGACTAGCGACCTCCACGGCCGGGGAGCTGTTTTTT.

V gene TRBV18 combines with J gene TRBJ1-1; 7 positions match TRBD1. Germline CDR1 and CDR2: KGHSH and LQKENI. The CDR3 contains 15 residues. V dropped 2 bases and J dropped 1; count of bases not matched to a gene: 4. The chain's CDR3 is CASSPNTGENTEAFF. In DNA form, the CDR3 reads TGTGCCAGCTCACCAAATACAGGGGAGAACACTGAAGCTTTCTTT.

The sample holds many counts of this clonotype. The rearrangement links TRBV21-1 to TRBJ1-2; the D call in the table, TRBD1, was not verified against the DNA. TRBV21-1 has pseudogene status. This CDR3 has 13 residues. This CDR3 reads CASSKGQGYGYTF. For the CDR3, the DNA is TGTGCCAGCAGCAAAGGACAGGGCTATGGCTACACCTTC.

This clonotype was recorded at least ten times. V usage is TRBV25-1 and J usage is TRBJ1-3, with D possibly being TRBD1 (6 bases). The CDR3 is made up of 15 amino acids. Trimming removed 5 bases from V and 0 bases from J, with 11 bases in between. The germline CDR1 and CDR2 sequences are MGHDK and SYGVNS. The CDR3 bases are TGTGCCAGCAGTTTAGGACAGAACTCTGGAAACACCATATATTTT. This sequence encodes CASSLGQNSGNTIYF.

This rearrangement joins TRBV30 to TRBJ2-7, with 8 bases matching TRBD1. CDR1 GTSNPN and CDR2 SVGIG come from the germline V gene (reference sequence). The CDR3 totals 15 residues. J gave up 2 bases and V 0 bases, and 6 bases lay outside the gene matches. The CDR3 DNA follows: TGTGCCTGGAGTGTAGGACAGGGTCCGACCTACGAGCAGTACTTC. This codes for CAWSVGQGPTYEQYF.

This clonotype turned up a few times. The V and J genes are TRBV7-9 and TRBJ2-7; D not certain. CDR3 length: 13 amino acids. Germline CDR1 SEHNR, CDR2 FQNEAQ (reference sequence). V was trimmed by 4 bases and J by 3 bases, leaving 10 bases between them. Here the CDR3 reads CASSSQGNYEQYF. CDR3 sequence (DNA): TGTGCCAGCAGCTCCCAAGGGAACTACGAGCAGTACTTC.

The chain employs TRBV5-1 and TRBJ2-3, with D hard to call. The CDR3 consists of 14 residues. The ends were cut back, 4 bases at V and 4 bases at J, with 13 bases in the middle. Germline loops: CDR1 SGHRS, CDR2 YFSETQ. The CDR3 here is CASSPSVTSDTQYF. The CDR3 region has the DNA TGCGCCAGCAGCCCGTCAGTCACATCAGATACGCAGTATTTT.

This clonotype appeared many times. V gene TRBV2 combines with J gene TRBJ2-3; D may be TRBD1 (7 bases). The germline CDR1 and CDR2 sequences are SNHLY and FYNNEI. Trimming took 8 bases from V and 1 from J, leaving 16 bases between them. The CDR3 is 15 amino acids. The CDR3 nucleotides read TGTGCCAGCTACCCAGGGGGACTCGGCACAGATACGCAGTATTTT. It codes for CASYPGGLGTDTQYF.

In this sample, this clonotype turned up many times. The chain links TRBV20-1 to TRBJ2-3; the match to TRBD1 covers 10 bases. The CDR3 is made up of 15 amino acids. V shed 1 base and J 5 bases; nucleotides not matched to a gene: 6. Germline lookup yields CDR1 DFQATT and CDR2 SNEGSKA (reference sequence). CDR3 sequence: CSARVPGTGVDTQYF. The CDR3, as DNA: TGCAGTGCTAGAGTCCCGGGGACAGGGGTAGATACGCAGTATTTT.

The sample holds a few counts of this clonotype. The chain is built from TRBV20-1 and TRBJ1-6; D is uncertain. Germline CDR1 and CDR2: DFQATT and SNEGSKA (reference sequence). The CDR3 contains 15 residues. Deletions cut 4 bases from V and 0 bases from J, with 10 bases between. CDR3 residues: CSAMAGFSYNSPLHF. The CDR3 DNA follows: TGCAGTGCTATGGCGGGGTTCTCCTATAATTCACCCCTCCACTTT.

The chain carries TRBV2 and TRBJ2-2; either TRBD1 or TRBD2 may supply D (5 bases each). Germline V gene lookup returns CDR1 SNHLY and CDR2 FYNNEI. The CDR3 length is 12 residues. Trimming left V 11 bases short and J 2 bases short, with 9 bases between. The CDR3 DNA follows: TGTGCCGGGGACGGCAACACCGGGGAGCTGTTTTTT. Its protein product is CAGDGNTGELFF.

The CDR3 DNA reads as TGTGCCAGCAGTTTAACTACAGCCCACGAGCAGTACTTC. It specifies CASSLTTAHEQYF. The chain uses TRBV12-3 or TRBV12-4 and TRBJ2-7; no firm D call. This CDR3 is 13 amino acids long. V lost 2 bases, J lost 5 bases, and 10 bases lay in between.

This rearrangement joins TRBV3-1 to TRBJ2-5, with 7 nucleotides matching TRBD2. CDR3 length: 15 residues. CDR1 is LGHDT, CDR2 YNNKEL, per germline (reference sequence). Unmatched junction bases numbered 7, after V lost 0 bases and J lost 6 bases. In DNA form, the CDR3 reads TGTGCCAGCAGCCAAGATTCAAGACTAGCAAAGACCCAGTACTTC. It specifies CASSQDSRLAKTQYF.

Written as DNA, the CDR3 is TGCAGTGCTCGACCCTTGAACAGGGGGGAGGGAGAGACCCAGTACTTC. Encoded protein: CSARPLNRGEGETQYF. The rearrangement uses TRBV20-1 and TRBJ2-5; D possibly corresponds to TRBD1 (8 bases). V dropped 5 bases and J dropped 4 bases, with 23 bases sitting between them. Germline CDR1 and CDR2: DFQATT and SNEGSKA (reference sequence). This CDR3 contains 16 residues.

This clonotype was counted a single time. The chain has TRBV10-2 and TRBJ2-1; D is perhaps TRBD1 (6 bases). The CDR3 runs 16 residues. Germline CDR1 reads WSHSY; CDR2 reads SAAADI. Between the trimmed V and J ends, which lost 6 bases and 0 bases, there was a span of 15 bases. For the CDR3, the DNA is TGCGCCAGCAGGGTCCCAGGGGTTAGCTCCTACAATGAGCAGTTCTTC. This encodes CASRVPGVSSYNEQFF.

As to this clonotype: A much larger clone lies one base from this, so it may be a read error. The rearrangement joins TRBV2 to TRBJ1-3, with D maybe TRBD1 (6 bases). V lost 8 bases to trimming and J lost 0 bases, with 17 bases between them. CDR3 length equals 16 residues. Per the germline V gene, CDR1 is SNHLY and CDR2 is FYNNEI. CDR3 nucleotide sequence: TGTGCCAGCTGTCCACAGGGACTACTCTCTGGAAACACCATATATTTT. It is translated as CASCPQGLLSGNTIYF.

V gene TRBV5-6 combines with J gene TRBJ2-1; no clear D gene. The CDR3 is 12 amino acids. Germline V CDR1 and CDR2: SGHDT, YYEEEE. V was pared by 2 bases and J by 5 bases, with 5 bases between. The CDR3: CASSFTDNEQFF. CDR3 DNA sequence: TGTGCCAGCAGCTTTACGGACAATGAGCAGTTCTTC.

This clonotype was seen ten or more times. The chain has TRBV14 and TRBJ1-1; D remains unclear. Per the germline V gene, CDR1 is SGHDN and CDR2 is FVKESK. The CDR3 length is 14 residues. V was clipped by 2 bases and J by 4 bases, with 11 bases between them. In nucleotides, the CDR3 is TGTGCCAGCAGCCAATTGAGCGTAGCCACTGAAGCTTTCTTT. Protein product: CASSQLSVATEAFF.

This clonotype was counted ten times or more. The chain uses TRBV3-1 and TRBJ2-7; tentative D call: TRBD2 (5 bases). The V and J ends lost 0 bases and 3 bases respectively, with 21 bases between them. The CDR3 runs to 18 residues. Germline V lookup: CDR1 LGHDT, CDR2 YNNKEL (reference sequence). CDR3 sequence (DNA): TGTGCCAGCAGCCAAGATCGGCCGGGAAGGGTCCTTAACTACGAGCAGTACTTC. Residues: CASSQDRPGRVLNYEQYF.

The chain carries TRBV7-9 and TRBJ1-1; 8 nucleotides align to TRBD1. V was pared by 7 bases and J by 5 bases, with 9 bases of the junction left unmatched. CDR1 SEHNR and CDR2 FQNEAQ come from the germline V gene (reference sequence). This CDR3 is 14 amino acids long. The CDR3 nucleotides are TGTGCCAGCAACTCCAGACAGGGGACGACTGAAGCTTTCTTT. Protein: CASNSRQGTTEAFF.

For this clonotype: No conserved phenylalanine or tryptophan is present at the end of the CDR3, so a read error is the likely explanation. The V gene is TRBV12-3 or TRBV12-4, the J gene TRBJ1-1; 11 bases match TRBD1. After removal of 6 bases from V and 1 base from J, the junction contained 1 base not matched to a gene. The CDR3 has 14 amino acids. As DNA, the CDR3 is TGTGCCAGCAGGGGGACAGGGGGGAACACTGAAGCTTTCCTT. It is translated as CASRGTGGNTEAFL.

This clonotype appeared many times. The genes are TRBV29-1 and TRBJ2-5; TRBD2 agrees at 10 bases. From germline, CDR1 is SQVTM and CDR2 ANQGSEA. This CDR3 region has 15 residues. J was trimmed by 2 bases and V by 6 bases; bases with no gene match: 9. The CDR3 region is CSVDLTLAGQETQYF. CDR3 in DNA: TGCAGCGTCGACCTGACACTAGCGGGACAAGAGACCCAGTACTTC.

This clonotype was seen many times. The CDR3 DNA follows: TGTGCCAGCAGTCCAGGAGCTAGCCCCACCGGGGAGCTGTTTTTT. Translation: CASSPGASPTGELFF. This chain links TRBV6-2 or TRBV6-3 with TRBJ2-2; tentatively, D is TRBD2 (5 bases). The germline V gene has CDR1 MNHEY and CDR2 SVGEGT. This CDR3 is 15 amino acids long. Trimming pared 5 bases from V and 4 bases from J, leaving 14 bases between.

This clonotype was counted at least ten times. The chain has TRBV7-2 and TRBJ1-6, with D maybe TRBD1 (5 bases). This CDR3 has 15 residues. Germline CDR1 SGHTA, CDR2 FQGNSA. V was shortened by 8 bases and J by 7 bases, with 18 bases between the two germline ends. The DNA of the CDR3 is TGTGCCAGCCGAGACCCGGGACGGCCCAATTCACCCCTCCACTTT. The encoded protein is CASRDPGRPNSPLHF.

This clonotype was found many times. The rearrangement joins TRBV4-2 to TRBJ2-5; 9 positions match TRBD1. Germline CDR1 and CDR2: LGHNA and YNFKEQ. Germline trimming cut 2 bases from V and 4 bases from J; bases unmatched to any gene: 2. This CDR3 region has 14 residues. The CDR3, as DNA: TGTGCCAGCAGCCAACGACAGGGGGGAGAGACCCAGTACTTC. It yields the protein CASSQRQGGETQYF.

The chain is built from TRBV5-1 and TRBJ1-2, with 7 nucleotides matching TRBD1. Looked up from germline, CDR1 is SGHRS and CDR2 is YFSETQ. This CDR3 is 13 amino acids long. Trimming took 4 bases from V and 9 from J; bases not matched to a gene: 9. As DNA, the CDR3 is TGCGCCAGCAGCAGGACAGGAGGAGTGAGCTACACCTTC. Translated, it gives CASSRTGGVSYTF.

This clonotype appeared many times. V usage is TRBV9 and J usage is TRBJ2-2, with D unclear. V gave up 3 bases and J gave up 1 base, with 10 bases separating them. The CDR3 sequence is 15 residues long. Germline values: CDR1 SGDLS, CDR2 YYNGEE. CDR3 sequence: CASSGKKMNTGELFF. The CDR3 DNA sequence: TGTGCCAGCAGCGGGAAGAAGATGAACACCGGGGAGCTGTTTTTT.

This clonotype was detected only a few times. The rearrangement joins TRBV6-1 to TRBJ1-1; D unresolved. CDR1 is MNHNS and CDR2 is SASEGT in the germline V gene. This CDR3 region has 15 residues. The germline V and J ends were trimmed by 6 bases and 2 bases, with 16 bases remaining between them. CDR3 nucleotide sequence: TGTGCCAGCAGACTAGTCTTTTTCGATAACACTGAAGCTTTCTTT. Encoded protein: CASRLVFFDNTEAFF.

This clonotype was recorded many times. The chain combines TRBV9 with TRBJ2-1; TRBD2 aligns across 8 bases. The V gene end was trimmed by 1 base and the J gene end by 3 bases; junction bases not matched to a gene: 6. The CDR3 is 16 amino acids. Germline V gives CDR1 SGDLS, CDR2 YYNGEE. Here the CDR3 reads CASSVRSGGYYNEQFF. CDR3 coding DNA: TGTGCCAGCAGCGTACGGAGCGGGGGTTACTACAATGAGCAGTTCTTC.

This clonotype came up many times. This chain links TRBV2 with TRBJ1-1; TRBD1 matches 8 bases. Germline V gives CDR1 SNHLY, CDR2 FYNNEI. This CDR3 has 14 amino acids. Trimming took 4 bases from V and 1 from J; bases not matched to a gene: 2. This chain's CDR3 is CASSGQGANTEAFF. The CDR3 region has the DNA TGTGCCAGCAGTGGTCAGGGGGCGAACACTGAAGCTTTCTTT.